Presented here are 14 T cell receptor beta chains from one specimen sequenced in a study of blood T cell repertoires in COVID-19. This table comes from immunoSEQ multiplex PCR, and its TCRdb copy is limited to in-frame clones, with some not included. The table records approximately 97,000 clones, about nine tenths of them present only once. What was sequenced was peripheral blood. These receptors all stem from a man in his 60s with acute or convalescent COVID-19.

This chain joins TRBV11-2 and TRBJ1-2; 10 nucleotides line up with TRBD1. The germline CDR1 and CDR2 sequences are SGHAT and FQNNGV. The CDR3 contains 16 residues. After removal of 5 bases from V and 1 base from J, the junction contained 7 bases not matched to a gene. The CDR3 nucleotides are TGTGCCAGCAGCCGACAGGGGGCTGGAGTTAACTATGGCTACACCTTC. Translation: CASSRQGAGVNYGYTF.

J is TRBJ1-1 and V is TRBV7-2; TRBD1 agrees at 7 bases. Germline loops: CDR1 SGHTA, CDR2 FQGNSA. V lost 5 bases and J lost 4; bases outside the gene matches: 10. CDR3 length: 15 residues. CDR3 DNA sequence: TGTGCCAGCAGCCCAGAGAGGGGGCCGGTCACTGAAGCTTTCTTT. Its protein product is CASSPERGPVTEAFF.

V is TRBV5-6 and J is TRBJ1-2; D is undetermined. V lost 7 bases to trimming and J lost 1 base, with 11 bases between them. This CDR3 comprises 13 residues. Germline assignment: CDR1 SGHDT and CDR2 YYEEEE. CDR3 nucleotides: TGTGCCAGCGGAGGTGTAGATAACTATGGCTACACCTTC. Encoded protein: CASGGVDNYGYTF.

The chain employs TRBV29-1 and TRBJ1-1; D uncertain. CDR1 and CDR2 from the germline V gene are SQVTM and ANQGSEA. V dropped 8 bases and J dropped 2 bases, with 18 bases sitting between them. The CDR3 loop spans 14 amino acids. CDR3 in DNA: TGCAGCTCCCTAAGTCCCCCGGGAAACACTGAAGCTTTCTTT. Translated: CSSLSPPGNTEAFF.

The chain joins TRBV28 to TRBJ1-3, with D hard to call. This CDR3 region has 14 residues. The V gene's germline CDR1 is MDHEN and CDR2 SYDVKM. V lost 7 bases, J lost 3 bases, and 13 bases lay in between. In nucleotides, the CDR3 is TGTGCCAGCACCCCGCCAGGAGGTGGAAACACCATATATTTT. Translated: CASTPPGGGNTIYF.

V and J are TRBV5-1 and TRBJ2-2, with a tentative D call TRBD1 (5 bases). Germline V gives CDR1 SGHRS, CDR2 YFSETQ. Trimming removed 3 bases at V and 4 bases at J, with 16 bases between. The CDR3 covers 16 residues. CDR3 sequence reads: CASSWSQGTGTGELFF. CDR3 bases: TGCGCCAGCAGCTGGTCGCAGGGAACGGGCACCGGGGAGCTGTTTTTT.

V gene TRBV6-2 or TRBV6-3 combines with J gene TRBJ2-1, with 9 bases matching TRBD2. Per germline, CDR1 MNHEY and CDR2 SVGEGT. V lost 0 bases to trimming and J lost 4 bases; unmatched junction nucleotides: 7. The CDR3 totals 17 residues. The CDR3 nucleotides read TGTGCCAGCAGTTACTCACCAGCGGGGGGTATATACAATGAGCAGTTCTTC. Translated, it gives CASSYSPAGGIYNEQFF.

This chain joins TRBV7-6 and TRBJ1-1, with 8 bases matching TRBD1. The CDR3 contains 13 residues. J gave up 7 bases and V 4 bases, and 5 bases lay outside the gene matches. Germline CDR1 and CDR2: SGHVS and FNYEAQ. DNA of the CDR3: TGTGCCAGCAGCTCCGGACAGGGCAATGAAGCTTTCTTT. This gives the protein CASSSGQGNEAFF.

The rearrangement joins TRBV10-3 to TRBJ1-3; the D gene is possibly TRBD1 (5 bases). The CDR3 runs 15 residues. V gave up 7 bases and J gave up 0 bases, with 13 bases separating them. CDR1 ENHRY and CDR2 SYGVKD come from the germline V gene. This chain's CDR3 is CAINRDFNSGNTIYF. The DNA of the CDR3 is TGTGCCATCAATCGGGACTTCAACTCTGGAAACACCATATATTTT.

The chain is built from TRBV3-1 (or the pseudogene TRBV3-2) and TRBJ2-3; 8 nucleotides align to TRBD1. The CDR3 is made up of 16 amino acids. After removal of 3 bases from V and 9 bases from J, the junction contained 14 bases not matched to a gene. Germline V gene sequence: CDR1 LGHDT, CDR2 YNNKEL (reference sequence). The CDR3 region has the DNA TGTGCCAGCAGCCAGGCCGGACAGGGTTTCGGAGCGACGCAGTATTTT. This codes for CASSQAGQGFGATQYF.

This clone was detected once. CDR3 DNA: TGTGCCAGCAGTTACGGTGGGACAGGGAATAACTATGGCTACACCTTC. Its protein product is CASSYGGTGNNYGYTF. The chain couples TRBV6-5 to TRBJ1-2, with TRBD1 matching 9 bases. With 2 bases clipped from V and 1 base from J, the junction kept 5 bases outside the gene matches. The length of the CDR3 is 16 residues. From germline, CDR1 is MNHEY and CDR2 SVGAGI.

The chain links TRBV6-1 to TRBJ2-7, with 7 bases fitting TRBD1. This CDR3 spans 16 amino acids. The germline V gene has CDR1 MNHNS and CDR2 SASEGT. J was trimmed by 1 base and V by 3 bases; bases with no gene match: 9. The CDR3 nucleotides read TGTGCCAGCAGTGATCAGACAGGGCCCAGGTCCTACGAGCAGTACTTC. Translating gives CASSDQTGPRSYEQYF.

The chain couples TRBV6-5 to TRBJ1-3; D unresolved. The CDR3 runs to 16 residues. V shed 0 bases and J shed 0 bases, with 9 bases lying between them. In germline, CDR1 is MNHEY, CDR2 SVGAGI. The CDR3 DNA is TGTGCCAGCAGTTACTCGAGGCAGAACTCTGGAAACACCATATATTTT. Protein product: CASSYSRQNSGNTIYF.

The CDR3, as DNA: TGCGCCAGCAGTCAATCATCCTTGTACGAGCAGTACTTC. Translated, it gives CASSQSSLYEQYF. V and J are TRBV23-1 and TRBJ2-7; the D is unclear. TRBV23-1 is an open reading frame, and its role is uncertain. The CDR3 has 13 residues. Trimming took 0 bases from V and 4 from J, leaving 7 bases between them.